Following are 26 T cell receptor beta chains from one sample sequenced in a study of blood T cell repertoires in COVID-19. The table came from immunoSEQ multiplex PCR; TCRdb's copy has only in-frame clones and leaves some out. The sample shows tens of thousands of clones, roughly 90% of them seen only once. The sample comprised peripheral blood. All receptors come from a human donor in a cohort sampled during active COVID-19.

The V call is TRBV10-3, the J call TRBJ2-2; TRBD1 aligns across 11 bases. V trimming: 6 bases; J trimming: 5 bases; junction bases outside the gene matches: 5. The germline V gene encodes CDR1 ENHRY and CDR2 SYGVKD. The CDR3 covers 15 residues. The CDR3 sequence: CAIRNGQGATGELFF. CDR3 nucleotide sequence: TGTGCCATCAGAAATGGACAGGGGGCAACCGGGGAGCTGTTTTTT.

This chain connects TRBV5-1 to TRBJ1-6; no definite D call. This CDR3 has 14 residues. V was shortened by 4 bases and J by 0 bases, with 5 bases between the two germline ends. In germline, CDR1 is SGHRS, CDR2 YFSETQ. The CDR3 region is CASSLSSYNSPLHF. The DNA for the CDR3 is TGCGCCAGCAGCCTAAGCTCCTATAATTCACCCCTCCACTTT.

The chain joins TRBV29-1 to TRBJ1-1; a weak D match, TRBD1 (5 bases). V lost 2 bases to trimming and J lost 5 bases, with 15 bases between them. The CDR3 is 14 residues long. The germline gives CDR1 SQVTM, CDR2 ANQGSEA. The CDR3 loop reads CSVEPFRGETEAFF. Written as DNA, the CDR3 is TGCAGCGTTGAACCCTTTCGGGGGGAGACTGAAGCTTTCTTT. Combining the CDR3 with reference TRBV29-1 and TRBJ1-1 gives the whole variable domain SAVISQKPSRDICQRGTSLTIQCQVDSQVTMMFWYRQQPGQSLTLIATANQGSEATYESGFVIDKFPISRPNLTFSTLTVSNMSPEDSSIYLCSVEPFRGETEAFFGQGTRLTVV.

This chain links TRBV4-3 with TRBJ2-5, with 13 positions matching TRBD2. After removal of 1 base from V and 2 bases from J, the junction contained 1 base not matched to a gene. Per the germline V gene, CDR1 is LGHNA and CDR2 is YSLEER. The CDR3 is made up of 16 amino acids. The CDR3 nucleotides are TGCGCCAGCAGCCAAGGGACTAGCGGGGGTCAAGAGACCCAGTACTTC. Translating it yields CASSQGTSGGQETQYF.

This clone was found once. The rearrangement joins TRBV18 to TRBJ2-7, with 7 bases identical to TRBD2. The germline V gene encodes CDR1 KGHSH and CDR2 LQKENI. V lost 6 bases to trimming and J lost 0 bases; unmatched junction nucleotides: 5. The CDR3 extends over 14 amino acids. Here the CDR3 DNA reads TGTGCCAGCTCGGGGGGAGGGAACTCCTACGAGCAGTACTTC. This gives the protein CASSGGGNSYEQYF.

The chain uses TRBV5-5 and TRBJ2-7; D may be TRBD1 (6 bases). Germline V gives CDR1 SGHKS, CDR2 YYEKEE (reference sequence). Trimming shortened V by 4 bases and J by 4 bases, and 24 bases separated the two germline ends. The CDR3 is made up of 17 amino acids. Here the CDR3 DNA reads TGTGCCAGCAGCCAGCCCGGGATGAGCAGGGGTTTTTACGAGCAGTACTTC. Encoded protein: CASSQPGMSRGFYEQYF.

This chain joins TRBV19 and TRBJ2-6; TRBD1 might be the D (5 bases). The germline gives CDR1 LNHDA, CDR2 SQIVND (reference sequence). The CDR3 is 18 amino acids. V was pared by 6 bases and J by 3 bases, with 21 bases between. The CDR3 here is CASRLPGLGFDGANVLTF. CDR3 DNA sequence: TGTGCCAGTAGGTTGCCAGGGTTAGGGTTCGATGGGGCCAACGTCCTGACTTTC.

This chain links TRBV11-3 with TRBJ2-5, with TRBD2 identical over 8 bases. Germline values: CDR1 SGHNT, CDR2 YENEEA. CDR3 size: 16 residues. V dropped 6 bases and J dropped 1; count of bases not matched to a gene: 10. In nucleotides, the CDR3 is TGTGCCAGCAGTCTCGGGGGGGCGGACTTCCAAGAGACCCAGTACTTC. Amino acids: CASSLGGADFQETQYF.

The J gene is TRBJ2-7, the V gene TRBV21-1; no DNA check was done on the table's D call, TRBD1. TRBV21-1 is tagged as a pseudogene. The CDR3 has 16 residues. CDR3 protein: CASSRSKSGSPYEQYF. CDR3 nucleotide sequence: TGTGCCAGCAGCAGAAGCAAATCAGGGTCTCCCTACGAGCAGTACTTC.

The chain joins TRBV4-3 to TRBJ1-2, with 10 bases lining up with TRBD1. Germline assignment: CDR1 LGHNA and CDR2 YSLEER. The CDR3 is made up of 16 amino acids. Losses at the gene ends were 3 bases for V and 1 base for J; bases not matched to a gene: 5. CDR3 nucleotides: TGCGCCAGCAGCCAGGCCGGGACAGGGGTTAACTATGGCTACACCTTC. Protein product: CASSQAGTGVNYGYTF.

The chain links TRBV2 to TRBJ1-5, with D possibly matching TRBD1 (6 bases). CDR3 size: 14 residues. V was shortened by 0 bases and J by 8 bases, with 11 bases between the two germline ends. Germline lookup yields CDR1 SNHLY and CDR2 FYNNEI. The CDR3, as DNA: TGTGCCAGCAGTGAAGCGGCAGGGGAGAAGCCCCAGCATTTT. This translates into CASSEAAGEKPQHF.

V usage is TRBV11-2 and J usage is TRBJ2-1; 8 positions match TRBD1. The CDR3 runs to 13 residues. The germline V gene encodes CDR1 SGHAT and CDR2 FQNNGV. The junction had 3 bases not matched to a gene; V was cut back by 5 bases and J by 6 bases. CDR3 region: CASSVDRANEQFF. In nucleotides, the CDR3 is TGTGCCAGCAGCGTGGACAGGGCCAATGAGCAGTTCTTC.

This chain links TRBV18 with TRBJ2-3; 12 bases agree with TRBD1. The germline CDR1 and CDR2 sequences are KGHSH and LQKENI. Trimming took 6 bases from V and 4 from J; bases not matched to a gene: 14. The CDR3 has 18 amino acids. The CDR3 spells CASSLNAGTGGVADTQYF. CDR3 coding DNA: TGTGCCAGCTCCCTCAACGCGGGGACAGGGGGCGTGGCAGATACGCAGTATTTT.

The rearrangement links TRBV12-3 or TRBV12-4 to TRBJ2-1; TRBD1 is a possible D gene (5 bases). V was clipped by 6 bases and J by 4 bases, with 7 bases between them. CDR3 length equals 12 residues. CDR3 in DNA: TGTGCCAGCAGCAACAGGTACAATGAGCAGTTCTTC. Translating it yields CASSNRYNEQFF.

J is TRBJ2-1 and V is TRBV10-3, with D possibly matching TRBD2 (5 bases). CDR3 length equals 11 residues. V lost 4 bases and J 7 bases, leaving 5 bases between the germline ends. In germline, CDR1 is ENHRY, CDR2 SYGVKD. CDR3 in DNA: TGTGCCATCAGTGCGGGGAATGAGCAGTTCTTC. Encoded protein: CAISAGNEQFF.

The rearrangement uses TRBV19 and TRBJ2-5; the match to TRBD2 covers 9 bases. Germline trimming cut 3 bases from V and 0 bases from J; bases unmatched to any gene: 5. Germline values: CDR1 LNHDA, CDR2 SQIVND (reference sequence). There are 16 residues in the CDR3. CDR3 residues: CASSILAGAHQETQYF. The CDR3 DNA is TGTGCCAGTAGTATCTTAGCGGGGGCCCACCAAGAGACCCAGTACTTC. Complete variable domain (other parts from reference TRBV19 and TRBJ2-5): DGGITQSPKYLFRKEGQNVTLSCEQNLNHDAMYWYRQDPGQGLRLIYYSQIVNDFQKGDIAEGYSVSREKKESFPLTVTSAQKNPTAFYLCASSILAGAHQETQYFGPGTRLLVL.

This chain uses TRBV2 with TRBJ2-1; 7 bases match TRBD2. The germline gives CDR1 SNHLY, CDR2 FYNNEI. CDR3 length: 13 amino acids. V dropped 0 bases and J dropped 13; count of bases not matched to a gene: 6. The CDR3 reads CASSEASLADQFF. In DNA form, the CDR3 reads TGTGCCAGCAGTGAAGCATCGCTAGCGGATCAGTTCTTC.

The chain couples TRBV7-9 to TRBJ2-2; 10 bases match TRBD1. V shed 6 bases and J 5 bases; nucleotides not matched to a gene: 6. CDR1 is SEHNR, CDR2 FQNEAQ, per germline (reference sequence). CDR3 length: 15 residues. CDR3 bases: TGTGCCAGCAGTTCCGACAGGGGGCGAACCGGGGAGCTGTTTTTT. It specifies CASSSDRGRTGELFF.

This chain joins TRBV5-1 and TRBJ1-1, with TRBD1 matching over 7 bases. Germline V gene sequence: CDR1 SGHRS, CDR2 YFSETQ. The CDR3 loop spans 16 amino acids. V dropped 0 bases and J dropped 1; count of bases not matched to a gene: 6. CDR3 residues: CASSLVGGGENTEAFF. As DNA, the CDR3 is TGCGCCAGCAGCTTGGTCGGAGGGGGCGAGAACACTGAAGCTTTCTTT.

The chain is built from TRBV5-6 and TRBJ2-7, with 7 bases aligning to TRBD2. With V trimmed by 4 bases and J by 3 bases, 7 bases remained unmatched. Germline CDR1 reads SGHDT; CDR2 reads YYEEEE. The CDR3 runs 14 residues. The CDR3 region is CASSPLGRDYEQYF. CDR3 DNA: TGTGCCAGCAGCCCCCTAGGGAGGGACTACGAGCAGTACTTC.

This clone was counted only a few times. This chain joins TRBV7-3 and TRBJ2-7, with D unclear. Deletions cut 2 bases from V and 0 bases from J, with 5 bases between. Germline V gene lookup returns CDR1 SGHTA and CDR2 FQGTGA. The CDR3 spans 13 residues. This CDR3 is CASSLQDSYEQYF. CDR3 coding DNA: TGTGCCAGCAGCTTACAGGACTCCTACGAGCAGTACTTC.

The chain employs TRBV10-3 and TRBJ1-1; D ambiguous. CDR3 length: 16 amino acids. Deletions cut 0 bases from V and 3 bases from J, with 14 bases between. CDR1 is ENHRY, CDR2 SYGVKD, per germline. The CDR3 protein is CAISESLHTRDTEAFF. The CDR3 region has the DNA TGTGCCATCAGTGAGTCCTTACACACTAGGGACACTGAAGCTTTCTTT.

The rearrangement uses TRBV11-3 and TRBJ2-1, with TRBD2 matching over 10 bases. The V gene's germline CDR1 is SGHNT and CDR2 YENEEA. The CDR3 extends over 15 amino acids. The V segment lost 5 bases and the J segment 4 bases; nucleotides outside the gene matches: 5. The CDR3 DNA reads TGTGCCAGCAGCCCGAGGACTAGCGGATACAATGAGCAGTTCTTC. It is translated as CASSPRTSGYNEQFF. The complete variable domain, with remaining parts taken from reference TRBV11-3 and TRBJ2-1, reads EAGVVQSPRYKIIEKKQPVAFWCNPISGHNTLYWYLQNLGQGPELLIRYENEEAVDDSQLPKDRFSAERLKGVDSTLKIQPAELGDSAVYLCASSPRTSGYNEQFFGPGTRLTVL.

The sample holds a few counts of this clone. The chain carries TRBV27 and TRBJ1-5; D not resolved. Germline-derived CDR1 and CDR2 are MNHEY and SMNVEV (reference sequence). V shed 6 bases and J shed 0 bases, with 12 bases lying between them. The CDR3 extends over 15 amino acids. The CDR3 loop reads CASRDGMISNQPQHF. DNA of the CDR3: TGTGCCAGCAGGGACGGGATGATTAGCAATCAGCCCCAGCATTTT.

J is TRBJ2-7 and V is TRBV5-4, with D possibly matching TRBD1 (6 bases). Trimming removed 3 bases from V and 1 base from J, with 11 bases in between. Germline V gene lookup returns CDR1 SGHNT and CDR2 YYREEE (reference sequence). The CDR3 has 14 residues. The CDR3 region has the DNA TGTGCCAGCAGCTCCTCCGGGACATCCTACGAGCAGTACTTC. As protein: CASSSSGTSYEQYF.

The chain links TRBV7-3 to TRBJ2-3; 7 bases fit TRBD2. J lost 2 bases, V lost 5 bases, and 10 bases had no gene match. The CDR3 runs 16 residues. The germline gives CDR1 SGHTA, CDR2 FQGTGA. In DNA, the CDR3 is TGTGCCAGCAGCCGATCCTCAGCGGGGTACACAGATACGCAGTATTTT. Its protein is CASSRSSAGYTDTQYF. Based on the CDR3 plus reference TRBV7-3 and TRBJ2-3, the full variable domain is GAGVSQTPSNKVTEKGKYVELRCDPISGHTALYWYRQSLGQGPEFLIYFQGTGAADDSGLPNDRFFAVRPEGSVSTLKIQRTERGDSAVYLCASSRSSAGYTDTQYFGPGTRLTVL.